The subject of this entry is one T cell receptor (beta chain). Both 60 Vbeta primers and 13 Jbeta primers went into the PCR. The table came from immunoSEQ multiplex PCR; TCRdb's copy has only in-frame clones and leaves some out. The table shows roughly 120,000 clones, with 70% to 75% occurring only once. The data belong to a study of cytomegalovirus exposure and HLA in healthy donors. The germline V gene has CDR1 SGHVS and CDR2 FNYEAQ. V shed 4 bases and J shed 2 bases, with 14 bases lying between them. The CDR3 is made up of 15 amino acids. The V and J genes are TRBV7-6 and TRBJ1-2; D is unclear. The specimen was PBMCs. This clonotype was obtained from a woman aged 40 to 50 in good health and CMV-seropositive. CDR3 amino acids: CASSSSPTENYGYTF. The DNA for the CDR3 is TGTGCCAGCAGCTCCAGTCCTACAGAGAACTATGGCTACACCTTC.